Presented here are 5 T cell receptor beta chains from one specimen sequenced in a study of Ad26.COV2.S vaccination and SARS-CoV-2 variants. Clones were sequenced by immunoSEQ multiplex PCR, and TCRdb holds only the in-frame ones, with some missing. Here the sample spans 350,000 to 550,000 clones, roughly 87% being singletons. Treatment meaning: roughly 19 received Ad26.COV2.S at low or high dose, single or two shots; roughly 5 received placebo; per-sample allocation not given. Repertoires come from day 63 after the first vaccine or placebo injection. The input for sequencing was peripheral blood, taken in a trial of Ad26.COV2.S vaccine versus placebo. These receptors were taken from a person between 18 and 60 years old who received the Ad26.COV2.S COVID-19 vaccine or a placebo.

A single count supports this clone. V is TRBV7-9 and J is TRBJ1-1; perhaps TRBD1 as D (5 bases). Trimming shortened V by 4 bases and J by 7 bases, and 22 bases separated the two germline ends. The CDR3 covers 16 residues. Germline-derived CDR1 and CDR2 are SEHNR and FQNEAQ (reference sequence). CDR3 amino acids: CASSSSWGQTIHEAFF. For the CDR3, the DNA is TGTGCCAGCAGCTCCTCGTGGGGCCAGACCATACATGAAGCTTTCTTT.

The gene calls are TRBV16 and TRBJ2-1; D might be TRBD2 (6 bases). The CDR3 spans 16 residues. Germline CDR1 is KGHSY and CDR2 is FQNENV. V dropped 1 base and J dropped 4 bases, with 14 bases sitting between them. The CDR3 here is CASSQLKRADYNEQFF. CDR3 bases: TGTGCCAGCAGCCAATTAAAGCGGGCCGATTACAATGAGCAGTTCTTC. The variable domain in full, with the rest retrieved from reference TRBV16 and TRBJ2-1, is GEEVAQTPKHLVRGEGQKAKLYCAPIKGHSYVFWYQQVLKNEFKFLISFQNENVFDETGMPKERFSAKCLPNSPCSLEIQATKLEDSAVYFCASSQLKRADYNEQFFGPGTRLTVL.

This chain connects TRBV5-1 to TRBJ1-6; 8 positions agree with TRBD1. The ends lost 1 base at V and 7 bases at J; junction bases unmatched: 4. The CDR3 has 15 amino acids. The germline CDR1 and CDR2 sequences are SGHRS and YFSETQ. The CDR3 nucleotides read TGCGCCAGCAGCTTGTCAGGACAGGGAAATTCACCCCTCCACTTT. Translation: CASSLSGQGNSPLHF.

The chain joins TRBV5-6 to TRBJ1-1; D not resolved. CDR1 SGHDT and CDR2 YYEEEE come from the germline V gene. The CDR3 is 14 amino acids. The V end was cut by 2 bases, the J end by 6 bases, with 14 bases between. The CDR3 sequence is CASSFVSPQSEAFF. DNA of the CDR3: TGTGCCAGCAGCTTTGTTTCCCCCCAGTCTGAAGCTTTCTTT. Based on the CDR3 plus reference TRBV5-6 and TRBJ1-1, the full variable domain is DAGVTQSPTHLIKTRGQQVTLRCSPKSGHDTVSWYQQALGQGPQFIFQYYEEEERQRGNFPDRFSGHQFPNYSSELNVNALLLGDSALYLCASSFVSPQSEAFFGQGTRLTVV.

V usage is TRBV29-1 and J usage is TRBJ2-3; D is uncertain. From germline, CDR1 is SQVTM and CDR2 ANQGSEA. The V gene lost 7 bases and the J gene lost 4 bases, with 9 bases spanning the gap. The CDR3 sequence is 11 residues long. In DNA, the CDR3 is TGCAGCGGGTCCCCCGCAGATACGCAGTATTTT. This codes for CSGSPADTQYF.